Listed below are T cell receptor beta chains from one sample, sequenced in a study of blood T cell repertoires in COVID-19. Profiled with immunoSEQ multiplex PCR; TCRdb holds only in-frame clones, not every one. The sample includes hundreds of thousands of clones, 90% seen only once; the top ten take about 1%. Input material: peripheral blood. Receptor source: a middle-aged woman with COVID-19, enrolled during active disease. Each CDR3 is given with its conserved first and last residue. The D gene is left open where the match is weak. A clone size is listed for some rows: how often the clone was seen (once, few, many), or a class if it is expanded.

v_gene	d_gene	abundance	j_gene	CDR3nt	CDR3aa
TRBV6-2/TRBV6-3	-	-	TRBJ2-6	TGTGCCAGCAGTTACGGGCTATCTGGGGCCAACGTCCTGACTTTC	CASSYGLSGANVLTF
TRBV7-2	TRBD2	-	TRBJ2-6	TGTGCCAGCAGCTTACGCGGGGGGACGGCTGGGGCCAACGTCCTGACTTTC	CASSLRGGTAGANVLTF
TRBV28	-	-	TRBJ2-4	TGTGCCAGCAGTTCCCAGGGCGCGTTAGCCAAAAACATTCAGTACTTC	CASSSQGALAKNIQYF
TRBV25-1	TRBD1	-	TRBJ1-4	TGTGCCAGCAGTGAATGGGGCAACAGGGGCGCTGAAAAACTGTTTTTT	CASSEWGNRGAEKLFF
TRBV7-2	-	-	TRBJ2-3	TGTGCCAGCAGCCAGGGGCTAGAGGCAGATACGCAGTATTTT	CASSQGLEADTQYF
TRBV7-9	-	few	TRBJ1-5	TGTGCCAGCAGCTCAGACAGACAGCCCCAGCATTTT	CASSSDRQPQHF
TRBV3-1/TRBV3-2	-	-	TRBJ1-2	TGTGCCAGCACCAAACAGGGAAGTGGCTACACCTTC	CASTKQGSGYTF
TRBV9	TRBD1	-	TRBJ1-2	TGTGCCAGCAGCGTAACAGGGGGCGCGGGCTACACCTTC	CASSVTGGAGYTF
TRBV28	TRBD1	-	TRBJ2-4	TGTGCCAGCAGTTACGGCAGGGGGAACATTCAGTACTTC	CASSYGRGNIQYF
TRBV30	-	once	TRBJ1-3	TGTGCCTGCCGCCCCGGTGGAAACACCATATATTTT	CACRPGGNTIYF
TRBV18	TRBD2	-	TRBJ2-1	TGTGCCAGCTCACCGTTGACTAGCGGGAGCTCCTACAATGAGCAGTTCTTC	CASSPLTSGSSYNEQFF
TRBV6-5	TRBD1	-	TRBJ1-1	TGTGCCAGCAGTCGGACAGGGGGCACTGAAGCTTTCTTT	CASSRTGGTEAFF
TRBV20-1	-	-	TRBJ2-5	TGCAGTGCTAGTTGGCCAGGGAAGGGAGAGACCCAGTACTTC	CSASWPGKGETQYF
TRBV5-4	TRBD2	-	TRBJ2-5	TGTGCCAGCAGGGCTAGCGGGGGGGCCGGGGAGACCCAGTACTTC	CASRASGGAGETQYF
TRBV20-1	-	-	TRBJ1-5	TGCAGTGCTAGTTTCAGCCAGGATAGCAATCAGCCCCAGCATTTT	CSASFSQDSNQPQHF
TRBV7-6	TRBD1	-	TRBJ1-4	TGTGCCAGCAGCTCCCGGGACAGGGGGTATGAAAAACTGTTTTTT	CASSSRDRGYEKLFF
TRBV2	TRBD1	once	TRBJ1-5	TGTGCCAGCAGTGTACGAGAGACAGGGGGGAGTACGAGCAATCAGCCCCAGCATTTT	CASSVRETGGSTSNQPQHF
TRBV5-1	-	-	TRBJ1-4	TGCGCCAGCAGCTTAGGAGACCCTAATGAAAAACTGTTTTTT	CASSLGDPNEKLFF
TRBV23-1	-	once	TRBJ2-5	TGCGCCAGCAGTCCAATCAATCCTCAGACACTCCAAGAGACCCAGTACTTC	CASSPINPQTLQETQYF
TRBV27	-	-	TRBJ2-3	TGTGCCAGCAGTCTCCGAGGAGCGGGCAGCACAGATACGCAGTATTTT	CASSLRGAGSTDTQYF
TRBV11-3	TRBD1	-	TRBJ1-1	TGTGCCAGCAGCTCTGGACAGGGGGATATGAACACTGAAGCTTTCTTT	CASSSGQGDMNTEAFF
TRBV5-8	-	-	TRBJ1-4	TGTGCCAGCAGCTTGAGGGGACACCGTGATGAAAAACTGTTTTTT	CASSLRGHRDEKLFF
TRBV13	-	-	TRBJ2-7	TGTGCCAGCAGCTCCCGGGGGATCCCCTACGAGCAGTACTTC	CASSSRGIPYEQYF
TRBV7-7	TRBD2	-	TRBJ2-1	TGTGCTAGCAGCTTAGGCCCCGGGACTATGGTCAATGAGCAGTTCTTC	CASSLGPGTMVNEQFF
TRBV2	-	-	TRBJ1-1	TGTGCCAGCAGCCTAGGTCCGAACACTGAAGCTTTCTTT	CASSLGPNTEAFF
TRBV7-9	-	-	TRBJ1-2	TGTGCCAGCAGCCCGGCCACGGGGGGATCGGGCTACACCTTC	CASSPATGGSGYTF
TRBV5-6	TRBD1	-	TRBJ2-5	TGTGCCAGCAGTAAAACAGGGGGGGAGACCCAGTACTTC	CASSKTGGETQYF
TRBV10-2	-	-	TRBJ1-1	TGCGCCAGCAGCTCAGGGCCTTGGAGCACTGAAGCTTTCTTT	CASSSGPWSTEAFF
TRBV19	TRBD1	-	TRBJ2-1	TGTGCCAGTAGCCGAGGGACAGGCGCTTATGAGCAGTTCTTC	CASSRGTGAYEQFF
TRBV27	TRBD1	-	TRBJ2-1	TGTGCCAGCAGTATACGGACAGGGGGCGATGAGCAGTTCTTC	CASSIRTGGDEQFF
TRBV18	-	-	TRBJ1-1	TGTGCCAGCTCACCCCTAGAGAGTATGGGGAACACTGAAGCTTTCTTT	CASSPLESMGNTEAFF
TRBV4-3	-	-	TRBJ2-2	TGCGCCAGCAGCCCTGGGACGGGAGAACACCGGGGAGCTGTTTTT	CASSPGTGEHRGAVF
TRBV3-1/TRBV3-2	-	-	TRBJ2-3	TGTGCCAGCAGCCAGGAGGGACGGAACTTTCAAGATACGCAGTATTTT	CASSQEGRNFQDTQYF
TRBV5-1	-	-	TRBJ2-3	TGCGCCAGCAGGGCAGGTCTAGCATCAGATACGCAGTATTTT	CASRAGLASDTQYF
TRBV7-2	TRBD1	-	TRBJ1-6	TGTGCCAGCAGCTTCCGGGCGGACAGGGGATCGAGTTCACCCCTCCACTTT	CASSFRADRGSSSPLHF
TRBV11-2	-	-	TRBJ1-1	TGTGCCAGCAGCTTGCAGGGGTTCACTGAAGCTTTCTTT	CASSLQGFTEAFF
TRBV13	TRBD2	-	TRBJ2-1	TGTGCCAGCAGCTTAGGACTAGCGGGGGAGAATGAGCAGTTCTTC	CASSLGLAGENEQFF
TRBV28	-	-	TRBJ2-2	TGTGCCAGCAGGTACGGGTCGGCAGAGACCGGGGAGCTGTTTTTT	CASRYGSAETGELFF
TRBV5-1	-	-	TRBJ2-1	TGCGCCAGCAGCTTGGGGTACAGGGATGAGCAGTTCTTC	CASSLGYRDEQFF
TRBV7-9	-	-	TRBJ2-1	TGTGCCAGCAGCTTATACTTCTCCAATGAGCAGTTCTTC	CASSLYFSNEQFF
TRBV5-4	-	-	TRBJ2-5	TGTGCCAGCAGCCGACAGCTGGGCGACAAGGAGACCCAGTACTTC	CASSRQLGDKETQYF
TRBV16	-	-	TRBJ1-2	TGTGCCAGCAGCCAATTCGCAAATGGGGCAAGAACTAACTATGGCTACACCTTC	CASSQFANGARTNYGYTF
TRBV11-2	-	-	TRBJ2-7	TGTGCCAGCAGCTTAGATCTAGCGGAGCAGTACTTC	CASSLDLAEQYF
TRBV5-1	-	-	TRBJ1-1	TGCGCCAGCAGCCCGGGCGGACAGAGTTTACTGAACACTGAAGCTTTCTTT	CASSPGGQSLLNTEAFF
TRBV18	TRBD2	once	TRBJ2-2	TGTGCCAGCTCACCAAGGAGCGGGGAGGTCACCGGGGAGCTGTTTTTT	CASSPRSGEVTGELFF
TRBV30	-	few	TRBJ1-1	TGTGCCTGGGCGCGGGGGACTGAAGCTTTCTTT	CAWARGTEAFF
TRBV6-6	TRBD1	-	TRBJ1-6	TGTGCCAGCAGTTCCGGGACAGGGGCTAATAATTCACCCCTCCACTTT	CASSSGTGANNSPLHF
TRBV4-3	-	-	TRBJ1-2	TGCGCCAGCAGCCAAGACCCTTCCCCCCCAGTAGGCTACACCTTC	CASSQDPSPPVGYTF
TRBV28	TRBD1	-	TRBJ1-1	TGTGCCAGCAGGAATGCCGGGACAGGGCACACTGAAGCTTTCTTT	CASRNAGTGHTEAFF
TRBV29-1	TRBD1	-	TRBJ2-1	TGCAGCGGCGCCCGGGGGACAGGGGTTGTCAATGAGCAGTTCTTC	CSGARGTGVVNEQFF
TRBV6-2/TRBV6-3	-	-	TRBJ2-1	TGTGCCAGCAGTTACGGCCTTCGCAATGAGCAGTTCTTC	CASSYGLRNEQFF
TRBV12-3/TRBV12-4	-	-	TRBJ1-5	TGTGCCAGCAGTCGATCAGTATACCAGCCCCAGCATTTT	CASSRSVYQPQHF
TRBV27	TRBD1	few	TRBJ1-2	TGTGCCAGCAGTTCAGGACAGGGTTTTGGCTACACCTTC	CASSSGQGFGYTF